These 5 T cell receptor beta chains were sequenced from one sample in a study of T cells in Graves' hyperthyroidism and ophthalmopathy. RNA transcripts were the template for amplifying TCR beta CDR3 regions. Carried out on the TCR CDR3, a first-round RT-PCR used the HTBI primer set. MiXCR was run by TCRdb on the multiplex PCR reads, yielding one entry per CDR3 protein. The sample has more than 500,000 distinct CDR3 sequences; about 14% are singletons. The sequencing sample was made of blood. The receptor set was obtained from a woman in her forties with Graves' hyperthyroidism.

This clonotype was picked up many times. The CDR3 loop reads CACSSTDTQYF. The CDR3 DNA is TGTGCCTGTAGCAGCACAGATACGCAGTATTTT. The chain joins TRBV30 to TRBJ2-3; unclear D gene. The germline CDR1 and CDR2 sequences are GTSNPN and SVGIG (reference sequence). This CDR3 contains 11 residues. V was trimmed by 6 bases and J by 0 bases, leaving 4 bases between them.

Of note for this clonotype: This may arise from a read error, as a much more abundant clone is one base away. V and J are TRBV2 and TRBJ1-1; 9 bases match TRBD1. CDR3 length: 12 amino acids. CDR1 SNHLY and CDR2 FYNNEI come from the germline V gene. As DNA, the CDR3 is TGTGTCAGCATGACAGGGGGAACTGAAGCTTTCTTT. Translation: CVSMTGGTEAFF.

This clonotype showed up many times. The chain employs TRBV2 and TRBJ1-2; D not certain. This CDR3 is 15 amino acids long. Germline CDR1 SNHLY, CDR2 FYNNEI. V lost 1 base, J lost 2 bases, and 11 bases lay in between. The CDR3 nucleotides are TGTGCCAGCAGTGAAGGTCTAGGGATAAACTATGGCTACACCTTC. It specifies CASSEGLGINYGYTF.

The sample holds many counts of this clonotype. The chain uses TRBV9 and TRBJ1-6; D ambiguous. This CDR3 region has 15 residues. Trimming pared 0 bases from V and 4 bases from J, leaving 8 bases between. Germline V lookup: CDR1 SGDLS, CDR2 YYNGEE. Here the CDR3 DNA reads TGTGCCAGCAGCGTAGGGGAAGGATATAATTCACCCCTCCACTTT. Translation: CASSVGEGYNSPLHF.

This clonotype was observed a handful of times. The rearrangement links TRBV19 to TRBJ2-1; 11 positions agree with TRBD1. The CDR3 has 16 amino acids. Trimming took 6 bases from V and 4 from J; bases not matched to a gene: 8. Germline V lookup: CDR1 LNHDA, CDR2 SQIVND (reference sequence). CDR3 loop: CASRPTGTGGYNEQFF. The DNA of the CDR3 is TGTGCCAGTAGGCCCACCGGGACAGGGGGTTACAATGAGCAGTTCTTC.